The 22 T cell receptor beta chains below come from one sample, sequenced in a study of T cells expressing NK-cell markers. TCRdb derives one entry per CDR3 protein from the 5' RACE reads, leaving out DNA. This sample lists about 260,000 distinct CDR3 sequences; its ten largest clones have 0.39%. Sequencing used blood T cells: a sorted CD56 or NKG2C T cell subset, CD4+ or CD8+ T cells, or bulk PBMC T cells (not recorded which). Receptors originate from a man between 18 and 35 years old in good health.

The chain has TRBV5-1 and TRBJ1-2; TCRdb returns TRBD1, unconfirmable since there is no DNA. This CDR3 has 15 residues. From germline, CDR1 is SGHRS and CDR2 YFSETQ. CDR3 residues: CASSIRDRATYGYTF.

The V gene is TRBV5-1, the J gene TRBJ1-1. Per the germline V gene, CDR1 is SGHRS and CDR2 is YFSETQ. The CDR3 spans 14 residues. CDR3: CASKYNVTSTEAFF.

The chain combines TRBV12-3 or TRBV12-4 with TRBJ2-4; TCRdb names TRBD1, which stays unverified in the absence of DNA. The CDR3 has 15 amino acids. The CDR3 protein is CASSLSRGPGNIQYF.

The chain has TRBV20-1 and TRBJ1-4. Germline CDR1 DFQATT, CDR2 SNEGSKA (reference sequence). This CDR3 is built from 11 residues. The CDR3 here is CSGHEDEKLFF.

This chain connects TRBV19 to TRBJ2-3; TCRdb names TRBD2, which stays unverified in the absence of DNA. Germline CDR1 reads LNHDA; CDR2 reads SQIVND (reference sequence). There are 13 residues in the CDR3. Here the CDR3 reads CASSPSSSDTQYF.

The V call is TRBV5-1, the J call TRBJ2-3; TCRdb reports TRBD1, a call that lacks DNA to check it against. The germline V gene encodes CDR1 SGHRS and CDR2 YFSETQ. The CDR3 runs 15 residues. CDR3 amino acids: CASSPRWGATDTQYF.

CDR3 in amino acids: CASSEIDSTDTQYF. V gene TRBV25-1 combines with J gene TRBJ2-3. CDR3 length equals 14 residues. The germline gives CDR1 MGHDK, CDR2 SYGVNS.

The rearrangement joins TRBV3-1 to TRBJ2-7. The germline V gene has CDR1 LGHDT and CDR2 YNNKEL (reference sequence). The CDR3 contains 13 residues. CDR3 amino acids: CASSQGQLREQYF.

V is TRBV4-1 and J is TRBJ2-1; TCRdb's assignment of TRBD2 cannot be checked, as there is no DNA. The CDR3 totals 20 residues. CDR1 is MGHRA, CDR2 YSYEKL, per germline. The CDR3 protein is CASSQDRGLAVLSSYNEQFF.

J is TRBJ1-4 and V is TRBV12-3 or TRBV12-4; as DNA is missing, the TRBD1 call by TCRdb cannot be tested. This CDR3 has 12 residues. The chain's CDR3 is CASSLRGQLLFF.

This rearrangement joins TRBV25-1 to TRBJ2-3; the D call of TRBD1 rests on TCRdb alone, since no DNA is present to check it. CDR3 length equals 15 residues. Looked up from germline, CDR1 is MGHDK and CDR2 is SYGVNS. CDR3 in amino acids: CASSDLRQSTDTQYF.

This rearrangement joins TRBV11-3 to TRBJ2-1; TCRdb lists TRBD2, though no DNA is available to test this call. Germline V gives CDR1 SGHNT, CDR2 YENEEA. The CDR3 length is 15 residues. The CDR3 loop is CASRPRRGGYNEQFF.

The chain employs TRBV5-1 and TRBJ2-1; the TRBD2 assignment by TCRdb is unverifiable without DNA. CDR1 and CDR2 (germline): SGHRS, YFSETQ. The CDR3 has 18 amino acids. The CDR3 is CASSLWPSSGPSYNEQFF.

The chain recombines TRBV20-1 with TRBJ2-1; checking the TCRdb D call of TRBD1 is not possible without DNA. Germline V gives CDR1 DFQATT, CDR2 SNEGSKA (reference sequence). This CDR3 has 13 residues. The CDR3 loop is CSATPDRNNEQFF.

The V gene is TRBV18, the J gene TRBJ2-3; the TCRdb call, TRBD1, lacks DNA for checking. This CDR3 is built from 16 residues. Germline V gene sequence: CDR1 KGHSH, CDR2 LQKENI. The CDR3 loop is CASSRPGQVVPDTQYF.

The V and J genes are TRBV4-1 and TRBJ1-5. Germline-derived CDR1 and CDR2 are MGHRA and YSYEKL. CDR3 size: 13 residues. CDR3 region: CASSRVVGQPQHF.

The V gene is TRBV13, the J gene TRBJ2-2; TCRdb lists TRBD1, though no DNA is available to test this call. CDR1 is PRHDT, CDR2 FYEKMQ, per germline (reference sequence). The CDR3 sequence is 16 residues long. CDR3 residues: CASSEWTGGATGELFF.

The rearrangement links TRBV7-2 to TRBJ2-1. The V gene's germline CDR1 is SGHTA and CDR2 FQGNSA. The CDR3 loop spans 12 amino acids. CDR3 sequence: CASSYSQSEQFF.

The rearrangement joins TRBV12-3 or TRBV12-4 to TRBJ2-7; TCRdb reports TRBD2, a call that lacks DNA to check it against. The CDR3 sequence is 13 residues long. CDR3 sequence: CASSPTTSSRVYF.

J is TRBJ2-5 and V is TRBV12-3 or TRBV12-4; TCRdb reports TRBD2, a call that lacks DNA to check it against. This CDR3 is built from 13 residues. CDR3: CASSPGRKETQYF.

The chain employs TRBV6-5 and TRBJ2-7; checking the TCRdb D call of TRBD1 is not possible without DNA. This CDR3 is 13 amino acids long. The germline V gene encodes CDR1 MNHEY and CDR2 SVGAGI. The CDR3 is CASSYIQSREQYF.

The gene calls are TRBV30 and TRBJ2-5; TCRdb calls TRBD1, which cannot be checked without DNA. The CDR3 is 12 residues long. Per germline, CDR1 GTSNPN and CDR2 SVGIG (reference sequence). CDR3 protein: CAWRRGKETQYF.